The T cell receptor beta chain described here comes from a study of T-cell memory formation after mild COVID-19. Study results and caveats: A second wave of clones peaked on day 37, and their SARS-CoV-2 specificity went unconfirmed. Contracting CD4+ clones sat mainly in CM and EM; CD8+ in EMRA. Detection of some responders pre-infection suggested pre-existing cross-reactive memory T cells participated.

This clonotype has more than one count but fewer than ten. Its antigen is not known. TCRdb re-analysed the 5' RACE reads in MiXCR, keeping a single row per CDR3 protein. The repertoire holds about 360,000 distinct CDR3 sequences, with approximately 15% as singletons. The clonotype originates from a man between 18 and 35 years old who had mild COVID-19 (a few samples of this study predate the infection). Cell type and time point are not known. Sequencing was performed on PBMCs or a T cell subset sorted from them (not recorded which).

In nucleotides, the CDR3 is TGTGCCAGCAGACCTGTTCGGCTCCCGAACACTGAAGCTTTCTTT. Protein product: CASRPVRLPNTEAFF. This chain connects TRBV7-9 to TRBJ1-1; no reliable D call. V was trimmed by 6 bases and J by 1 base, leaving 15 bases between them. CDR1 is SEHNR, CDR2 FQNEAQ, per germline (reference sequence). The CDR3 covers 15 residues.